This T cell receptor beta chain appears in the sequencing data of a study of cytomegalovirus exposure and HLA in healthy donors. Study background: From donors who were HLA-typed, an early data release held about 85 million unique TCRs.

There are a few counts of this clone. The CDR3 is 14 amino acids. The V segment lost 0 bases and the J segment 1 base; nucleotides outside the gene matches: 1. The V gene's germline CDR1 is SGHRS and CDR2 YFSETQ. Amplification used 60 Vbeta primers and 13 Jbeta primers. Assay used: immunoSEQ multiplex PCR; TCRdb lists only in-frame clones, some missing. The repertoire includes 120,000 or so clones, about 8.6% of them detected once, and less than 6.5% sits in the top ten. The source is a woman in her forties in good health and CMV-seropositive. This sequence joins TRBV5-1 and TRBJ2-7; TRBD2 matches at 7 bases. Sequencing was performed on PBMCs. The CDR3 loop reads CASSLGLASYEQYF. The CDR3 DNA follows: TGCGCCAGCAGCTTGGGACTAGCTTCCTACGAGCAGTACTTC.